Presented here are 25 T cell receptor beta chains from one specimen sequenced in a study of blood T cell repertoires in COVID-19. Here immunoSEQ multiplex PCR was the method, and the copy in TCRdb shows in-frame clones only, minus some. The profile shows some 40,000 clones, roughly 92% of them singletons. Sample: peripheral blood. These receptors came from a man over 45 with COVID-19, enrolled during active disease.

V gene TRBV27 combines with J gene TRBJ1-2; TRBD1 agrees at 8 bases. In germline, CDR1 is MNHEY, CDR2 SMNVEV (reference sequence). This CDR3 region has 13 residues. The J segment lost 9 bases and the V segment lost 5 bases, leaving 8 bases of the junction unmatched. The CDR3, as DNA: TGTGCCAGCAGTCCAAACAGGGGGGGAAGCTACACCTTC. This gives the protein CASSPNRGGSYTF.

There are a few counts of this clone. J is TRBJ2-3 and V is TRBV30; 15 nucleotides agree with TRBD2. The germline V gene encodes CDR1 GTSNPN and CDR2 SVGIG (reference sequence). Trimming removed 1 base from V and 4 bases from J; junction bases left unmatched: 6. The CDR3 runs to 17 residues. CDR3 nucleotides: TGTGCCTGGAGTGGGACTAGCGGGAGGGGGATGGCAGATACGCAGTATTTT. Translation: CAWSGTSGRGMADTQYF.

This chain connects TRBV6-5 to TRBJ1-1; 10 bases are a match to TRBD1. V dropped 6 bases and J dropped 6; count of bases not matched to a gene: 10. CDR1 and CDR2 from the germline V gene are MNHEY and SVGAGI. The CDR3 is made up of 15 amino acids. CDR3 bases: TGTGCCAGCAGCTTTCTCCTGACAGGGGGCTCTGAAGCTTTCTTT. Translated: CASSFLLTGGSEAFF.

The V call is TRBV11-3, the J call TRBJ2-1; 8 nucleotides agree with TRBD1. There are 14 residues in the CDR3. With V trimmed by 4 bases and J by 4 bases, 3 bases remained unmatched. Germline assignment: CDR1 SGHNT and CDR2 YENEEA. CDR3 sequence: CASSSRQGYNEQFF. Written as DNA, the CDR3 is TGTGCCAGCAGCTCAAGACAGGGGTACAATGAGCAGTTCTTC.

The rearrangement joins TRBV6-5 to TRBJ1-1, with a weak D call TRBD1 (5 bases). Trimming removed 0 bases at V and 3 bases at J, with 8 bases between. The CDR3 runs to 14 residues. Germline CDR1 and CDR2: MNHEY and SVGAGI. The CDR3 reads CASSYSGEDTEAFF. The CDR3, as DNA: TGTGCCAGCAGTTACTCGGGGGAGGACACTGAAGCTTTCTTT.

The chain joins TRBV19 to TRBJ2-7; 8 positions match TRBD2. The germline V gene has CDR1 LNHDA and CDR2 SQIVND (reference sequence). J was trimmed by 0 bases and V by 6 bases; bases with no gene match: 13. The CDR3 totals 17 residues. Here the CDR3 DNA reads TGTGCCAGTAGGGCGAAGCGGGGGCCGCACCACTCCTACGAGCAGTACTTC. Amino acid sequence: CASRAKRGPHHSYEQYF.

The chain carries TRBV4-1 and TRBJ2-1; TRBD2 matches at 7 bases. The CDR3 sequence is 16 residues long. Germline-derived CDR1 and CDR2 are MGHRA and YSYEKL. V lost 0 bases to trimming and J lost 4 bases; unmatched junction nucleotides: 6. The CDR3 protein is CASSQDWASGYNEQFF. Here the CDR3 DNA reads TGCGCCAGCAGCCAAGACTGGGCTAGCGGATACAATGAGCAGTTCTTC.

The chain has TRBV19 and TRBJ2-1; D might be TRBD2 (6 bases). The germline V and J ends were trimmed by 6 bases and 2 bases, with 17 bases remaining between them. The CDR3 extends over 16 amino acids. CDR1 LNHDA and CDR2 SQIVND come from the germline V gene (reference sequence). DNA of the CDR3: TGTGCCAGTAGCATACAACTCGGCGGGGCCTACAATGAGCAGTTCTTC. It translates to CASSIQLGGAYNEQFF. Supplemented by reference TRBV19 and TRBJ2-1, the full variable domain reads DGGITQSPKYLFRKEGQNVTLSCEQNLNHDAMYWYRQDPGQGLRLIYYSQIVNDFQKGDIAEGYSVSREKKESFPLTVTSAQKNPTAFYLCASSIQLGGAYNEQFFGPGTRLTVL.

This clone has a single count. CDR3 nucleotide sequence: TGTGCCAGCAGCTTAGGAGGGACTAGCGAAGGGTATTTT. Translating it yields CASSLGGTSEGYF. The chain recombines TRBV7-9 with TRBJ2-3; 10 bases align to TRBD2. With V trimmed by 1 base and J by 14 bases, 6 bases remained unmatched. The CDR3 length is 13 residues. The germline CDR1 and CDR2 sequences are SEHNR and FQNEAQ (reference sequence). The complete variable domain, with remaining parts taken from reference TRBV7-9 and TRBJ2-3, reads DTGVSQNPRHKITKRGQNVTFRCDPISEHNRLYWYRQTLGQGPEFLTYFQNEAQLEKSRLLSDRFSAERPKGSFSTLEIQRTEQGDSAMYLCASSLGGTSEGYFGPGTRLTVL.

This sequence joins TRBV5-5 and TRBJ1-1; D possibly corresponds to TRBD1 (6 bases). V was cut by 0 bases and J by 0 bases, with 9 bases left in between. CDR3 length: 15 amino acids. CDR1 is SGHKS and CDR2 is YYEKEE in the germline V gene (reference sequence). The CDR3 loop reads CASSLAGAMNTEAFF. In nucleotides, the CDR3 is TGTGCCAGCAGCTTGGCAGGGGCGATGAACACTGAAGCTTTCTTT.

The V call is TRBV29-1, the J call TRBJ1-4, with TRBD1 matching over 7 bases. Germline V gene lookup returns CDR1 SQVTM and CDR2 ANQGSEA. V was clipped by 5 bases and J by 8 bases; unmatched bases: 8. The CDR3 totals 13 residues. The CDR3 is CSVHRQGGEKLFF. The DNA for the CDR3 is TGCAGCGTTCACCGACAGGGAGGAGAAAAACTGTTTTTT.

V gene TRBV9 combines with J gene TRBJ1-4; 10 positions agree with TRBD1. The CDR3 contains 19 residues. V shed 3 bases and J 6 bases; nucleotides not matched to a gene: 17. Germline V CDR1 and CDR2: SGDLS, YYNGEE. The CDR3 here is CASSDPGTGVSELDEKLFF. CDR3 nucleotide sequence: TGTGCCAGCAGCGACCCCGGGACAGGGGTATCTGAACTGGATGAAAAACTGTTTTTT.

CDR3 region: CAWSFSPGGYEQYF. CDR3 bases: TGTGCCTGGAGCTTTTCGCCAGGGGGGTACGAGCAGTACTTC. The chain combines TRBV30 with TRBJ2-7, with TRBD1 as a possible D gene (7 bases). Germline CDR1 and CDR2: GTSNPN and SVGIG (reference sequence). V dropped 3 bases and J dropped 4 bases, with 16 bases sitting between them. This CDR3 spans 14 amino acids.

The J gene is TRBJ2-1, the V gene TRBV3-1 (or the pseudogene TRBV3-2); 9 bases map to TRBD2. CDR1 and CDR2 (germline): LGHDT, YNNKEL (reference sequence). V was pared by 4 bases and J by 9 bases, with 10 bases of the junction left unmatched. The CDR3 totals 15 residues. The CDR3 DNA reads TGTGCCAGCAGCCCACGGGTAGCGGGAGCCCCTGAGCAGTTCTTC. Residues: CASSPRVAGAPEQFF.

V and J are TRBV28 and TRBJ2-4; perhaps TRBD1 as D (5 bases). CDR3 length equals 16 residues. Germline V gives CDR1 MDHEN, CDR2 SYDVKM. Trimming cost V 5 bases and J 1 base, with 15 bases left between them. The CDR3 here is CASSSIRKGAKNIQYF. The DNA of the CDR3 is TGTGCCAGCAGTAGTATCAGGAAGGGGGCCAAAAACATTCAGTACTTC.

This rearrangement joins TRBV19 to TRBJ2-7; 9 bases map to TRBD1. The CDR3 loop spans 14 amino acids. Germline CDR1 reads LNHDA; CDR2 reads SQIVND (reference sequence). Trimming took 4 bases from V and 3 from J; bases not matched to a gene: 4. The CDR3 is CASSNRGLSYEQYF. In DNA form, the CDR3 reads TGTGCCAGTAGTAACAGGGGGCTCAGCTACGAGCAGTACTTC.

The chain carries TRBV7-9 and TRBJ2-7; TRBD2 matches 11 bases. Germline CDR1 is SEHNR and CDR2 is FQNEAQ (reference sequence). After removal of 6 bases from V and 6 bases from J, the junction contained 7 bases not matched to a gene. The CDR3 spans 14 residues. The CDR3 bases are TGTGCCAGCAGAGCCACTAGCGGGAGTAGCGAGCAGTACTTC. It specifies CASRATSGSSEQYF.

V and J are TRBV4-1 and TRBJ2-7; D might be TRBD1 (6 bases). The germline V and J ends were trimmed by 0 bases and 2 bases, with 11 bases remaining between them. Germline V gene data show CDR1 as MGHRA and CDR2 as YSYEKL. This CDR3 is built from 15 residues. The CDR3 spells CASSQDTGSPYEQYF. CDR3 DNA sequence: TGCGCCAGCAGCCAAGATACAGGGAGTCCCTACGAGCAGTACTTC.

The V and J genes are TRBV18 and TRBJ2-1; TRBD1 aligns across 9 bases. Germline V lookup: CDR1 KGHSH, CDR2 LQKENI. V lost 3 bases and J lost 9; bases outside the gene matches: 15. The CDR3 length is 17 residues. In DNA, the CDR3 is TGTGCCAGCTCACCCTCCGGGACAGGGTACGAACTATCTGAGCAGTTCTTC. It is translated as CASSPSGTGYELSEQFF.

J is TRBJ1-1 and V is TRBV18; no clear D gene. Trimming removed 6 bases at V and 0 bases at J, with 11 bases between. The CDR3 contains 14 residues. Germline lookup yields CDR1 KGHSH and CDR2 LQKENI. CDR3 nucleotides: TGTGCCAGCTCGTCGGAGACCCTGAACACTGAAGCTTTCTTT. Its translation is CASSSETLNTEAFF.

This clone occurred a few times. The chain couples TRBV12-3 or TRBV12-4 to TRBJ2-7; TRBD2 might be the D (5 bases). The CDR3 contains 12 residues. Trimming left V 6 bases short and J 2 bases short, with 8 bases between. The CDR3 region has the DNA TGTGCCAGCAGCCCCGGGACCTACGAGCAGTACTTC. This translates into CASSPGTYEQYF.

This clone occurred once. This chain uses TRBV4-3 with TRBJ2-1; D may be TRBD1 (6 bases). The CDR3 length is 15 residues. The germline gives CDR1 LGHNA, CDR2 YSLEER. Trimming took 6 bases from V and 2 from J, leaving 14 bases between them. The CDR3 sequence is CASRKTGDPYNEQFF. Written as DNA, the CDR3 is TGCGCCAGCAGGAAGACAGGTGACCCCTACAATGAGCAGTTCTTC.

The chain uses TRBV19 and TRBJ1-5; the match to TRBD1 covers 8 bases. Trimming at V came to 8 bases and at J to 4 bases, leaving 4 bases not matched to a gene. Per the germline V gene, CDR1 is LNHDA and CDR2 is SQIVND (reference sequence). CDR3 length: 13 residues. The CDR3 DNA is TGTGCCAGTTCCGGGACAGGTAATCAGCCCCAGCATTTT. This gives the protein CASSGTGNQPQHF.

V is TRBV5-6 and J is TRBJ1-5, with 8 nucleotides matching TRBD1. Trimming cost V 0 bases and J 0 bases; bases outside gene matches: 2. The CDR3 loop spans 16 amino acids. The germline V gene encodes CDR1 SGHDT and CDR2 YYEEEE. CDR3 region: CASSLGGQASNQPQHF. DNA for the CDR3: TGTGCCAGCAGCTTGGGGGGACAGGCTAGCAATCAGCCCCAGCATTTT. Combining the CDR3 with reference TRBV5-6 and TRBJ1-5 gives the whole variable domain DAGVTQSPTHLIKTRGQQVTLRCSPKSGHDTVSWYQQALGQGPQFIFQYYEEEERQRGNFPDRFSGHQFPNYSSELNVNALLLGDSALYLCASSLGGQASNQPQHFGDGTRLSIL.

The V call is TRBV9, the J call TRBJ2-3, with 8 bases that match TRBD1. Germline trimming cut 3 bases from V and 1 base from J; bases unmatched to any gene: 4. The V gene's germline CDR1 is SGDLS and CDR2 YYNGEE. There are 15 residues in the CDR3. This chain's CDR3 is CASSGLTGGTDTQYF. The CDR3 DNA reads as TGTGCCAGCAGCGGCCTGACAGGGGGCACAGATACGCAGTATTTT.